The source of this T cell receptor beta chain is a study of regulatory T cells in long-lasting Graves disease. The TCR beta library used iRepertoire HTBI primers with Arm-PCR amplification of CDR3. MiXCR was run by TCRdb on the multiplex PCR reads, yielding one entry per CDR3 protein. Of 300,000 to 400,000 distinct CDR3 sequences listed, roughly a sixth are singletons. Time point denoted: newly diagnosed GD, antithyroid drugs for less than 3 months. From PBMCs, RNA was extracted and then used to make the TCR library. This clonotype was recorded at least ten times. The antigen remains undetermined. General study results and limits: Between persistent patients, thousands of public clonotypes were shared, exceeding the approximately 870 shared between new patients.

V was trimmed by 6 bases and J by 4 bases, leaving 15 bases between them. The CDR3 loop spans 14 amino acids. Per germline, CDR1 MNHEY and CDR2 SMNVEV (reference sequence). This rearrangement joins TRBV27 to TRBJ1-2; no firm D call. The TCR sequence derives from a female donor with Graves disease. The sequenced sample was peripheral blood mononuclear cells (PBMCs), obtained at new diagnosis, from a patient treated with antithyroid drugs. The CDR3 DNA is TGTGCCAGCAGAGTGAGAGGGTCTAGCTATGGCTACACCTTC. Amino acid sequence: CASRVRGSSYGYTF.